One sample yielded the 15 T cell receptor beta chains listed below, sequenced in a study of blood T cell repertoires in COVID-19. Here immunoSEQ multiplex PCR was the method, and the copy in TCRdb shows in-frame clones only, minus some. This table has about 220,000 clones, 80% to 90% appearing once. Specimen: peripheral blood. These receptors came from a man younger than 45 who had recovered from COVID-19.

The V and J genes are TRBV15 and TRBJ1-1, with D maybe TRBD1 (6 bases). The CDR3 is 15 amino acids. V lost 0 bases and J 5 bases, leaving 13 bases between the germline ends. Germline V gene data show CDR1 as LNHNV and CDR2 as YYDKDF (reference sequence). CDR3 coding DNA: TGTGCCACCAGCAGAGATGGACAGCCCCGGACTGAAGCTTTCTTT. Amino acids: CATSRDGQPRTEAFF.

The J gene is TRBJ2-5, the V gene TRBV9; 9 bases match TRBD2. The CDR3 contains 16 residues. Losses at the gene ends were 3 bases for V and 5 bases for J; bases not matched to a gene: 11. Germline-derived CDR1 and CDR2 are SGDLS and YYNGEE. In nucleotides, the CDR3 is TGTGCCAGCAGCGCCGGGAGCGGGGGGAGGGTTGAGACCCAGTACTTC. It is translated as CASSAGSGGRVETQYF.

This sequence joins TRBV6-5 and TRBJ1-6; TRBD1 is a possible D gene (5 bases). Germline CDR1 MNHEY, CDR2 SVGAGI. This CDR3 contains 13 residues. Trimming cost V 2 bases and J 11 bases, with 10 bases left between them. The CDR3 DNA sequence: TGTGCCAGCAGTTACGGGGGGATACCACCCCTCCACTTT. Protein sequence: CASSYGGIPPLHF.

V is TRBV27 and J is TRBJ2-1, with D perhaps matching TRBD1 (5 bases). The CDR3 consists of 16 residues. Between the trimmed V and J ends, which lost 0 bases and 4 bases, there was a span of 13 bases. Germline CDR1 MNHEY, CDR2 SMNVEV (reference sequence). Here the CDR3 reads CASSLSTEPIYNEQFF. CDR3 coding DNA: TGTGCCAGCAGTTTATCGACAGAGCCTATTTACAATGAGCAGTTCTTC.

This rearrangement joins TRBV7-8 to TRBJ2-5, with TRBD2 matching 10 bases. Per the germline V gene, CDR1 is SGHVS and CDR2 is FQNEAQ. The CDR3 extends over 17 amino acids. The ends lost 4 bases at V and 5 bases at J; junction bases unmatched: 13. CDR3 DNA sequence: TGTGCCAGCAGCTCCGTCGGGCCTAGCGGGGGTTATGAGACCCAGTACTTC. This codes for CASSSVGPSGGYETQYF.

The chain has TRBV4-1 and TRBJ2-7; 13 bases align to TRBD2. The germline V gene encodes CDR1 MGHRA and CDR2 YSYEKL. The CDR3 consists of 17 residues. V was pared by 5 bases and J by 2 bases, with 9 bases of the junction left unmatched. In DNA form, the CDR3 reads TGCGCCAGCAGCTCCCGACTAGCGGGGGGTTCCGCCTACGAGCAGTACTTC. This encodes CASSSRLAGGSAYEQYF.

This clone is a singleton in its sample. The chain couples TRBV5-8 to TRBJ2-1; 9 bases align to TRBD2. CDR1 and CDR2 from the germline V gene are SGHTS and YDEGEE. Unmatched junction bases numbered 4, after V lost 2 bases and J lost 4 bases. The CDR3 loop spans 15 amino acids. The CDR3 here is CASSLGRGGYNEQFF. The CDR3 nucleotides are TGTGCCAGCAGCTTAGGGCGGGGGGGATACAATGAGCAGTTCTTC.

This chain joins TRBV19 and TRBJ1-2, with unresolved D. The length of the CDR3 is 13 residues. With 10 bases removed from V and 6 bases from J, the gap between germline ends came to 18 bases. Per germline, CDR1 LNHDA and CDR2 SQIVND (reference sequence). CDR3 bases: TGTGCCACCCACGCCGGGAACTTTAATGGCTACACCTTC. Its translation: CATHAGNFNGYTF.

This chain joins TRBV10-1 and TRBJ1-1, with TRBD1 identical over 9 bases. Germline CDR1 reads WNHNN; CDR2 reads SYGVQD (reference sequence). V shed 0 bases and J 2 bases; nucleotides not matched to a gene: 7. The CDR3 is 17 amino acids. CDR3 coding DNA: TGCGCCAGCAGTGAGTCGAGACAGGGGGAATTTAACACTGAAGCTTTCTTT. This sequence encodes CASSESRQGEFNTEAFF.

The V call is TRBV11-2, the J call TRBJ2-1, with D perhaps TRBD2 (5 bases). This CDR3 is built from 12 residues. Germline V lookup: CDR1 SGHAT, CDR2 FQNNGV. V was pared by 6 bases and J by 8 bases, with 11 bases between. The CDR3 coding sequence is TGTGCCAGCAGTCCCTTCGGGGATGAGCAGTTCTTC. This encodes CASSPFGDEQFF. Variable domain in full (rest from reference TRBV11-2 and TRBJ2-1): EAGVAQSPRYKIIEKRQSVAFWCNPISGHATLYWYQQILGQGPKLLIQFQNNGVVDDSQLPKDRFSAERLKGVDSTLKIQPAKLEDSAVYLCASSPFGDEQFFGPGTRLTVL.

In its sample, this clone was seen a few times. The V and J genes are TRBV27 and TRBJ1-2, with 7 bases aligning to TRBD1. This CDR3 has 14 amino acids. CDR1 and CDR2 (germline): MNHEY, SMNVEV (reference sequence). V lost 8 bases, J lost 4 bases, and 10 bases stayed unmatched. CDR3 sequence reads: CASSLQGVGYGYTF. CDR3 bases: TGTGCCAGCTCACTCCAGGGGGTAGGCTATGGCTACACCTTC.

The rearrangement links TRBV7-6 to TRBJ2-3, with 8 bases fitting TRBD2. Germline V lookup: CDR1 SGHVS, CDR2 FNYEAQ. This CDR3 is built from 17 residues. The V gene end was trimmed by 1 base and the J gene end by 2 bases; junction bases not matched to a gene: 8. CDR3 residues: CASSLVPSGGNTDTQYF. The CDR3 DNA reads TGTGCCAGCAGCTTAGTTCCCAGCGGGGGCAACACAGATACGCAGTATTTT. Full variable domain (outside the CDR3, taken from reference TRBV7-6 and TRBJ2-3): GAGVSQSPRYKVTKRGQDVALRCDPISGHVSLYWYRQALGQGPEFLTYFNYEAQQDKSGLPNDRFSAERPEGSISTLTIQRTEQRDSAMYRCASSLVPSGGNTDTQYFGPGTRLTVL.

The chain uses TRBV29-1 and TRBJ1-2; 12 bases fit TRBD1. CDR1 is SQVTM, CDR2 ANQGSEA, per germline. The V and J ends lost 6 bases and 5 bases, in that order; junction bases with no gene match: 16. This CDR3 is built from 17 residues. For the CDR3, the DNA is TGCAGCGTCACCGGCTCCGGGACAGGGGGCGTCGGGTATGGCTACACCTTC. It translates to CSVTGSGTGGVGYGYTF.

This chain joins TRBV15 and TRBJ2-3; perhaps TRBD2 as D (7 bases). The CDR3 is made up of 15 amino acids. The germline V and J ends were trimmed by 4 bases and 3 bases, with 14 bases remaining between them. The germline CDR1 and CDR2 sequences are LNHNV and YYDKDF (reference sequence). The CDR3 is CATSTRGGGTDTQYF. CDR3 sequence (DNA): TGTGCCACCAGCACTAGGGGGGGTGGAACAGATACGCAGTATTTT. Together with reference TRBV15 and TRBJ2-3, the CDR3 gives the full variable domain: DAMVIQNPRYQVTQFGKPVTLSCSQTLNHNVMYWYQQKSSQAPKLLFHYYDKDFNNEADTPDNFQSRRPNTSFCFLDIRSPGLGDTAMYLCATSTRGGGTDTQYFGPGTRLTVL.

The V gene is TRBV19, the J gene TRBJ1-6; D uncertain. V gave up 7 bases and J gave up 6 bases, with 16 bases separating them. The CDR3 spans 15 residues. Germline V CDR1 and CDR2: LNHDA, SQIVND (reference sequence). The CDR3 DNA is TGTGCCAGTACCCCAGCTATGGGGAGTAATTCACCCCTCCACTTT. Translation gives CASTPAMGSNSPLHF.